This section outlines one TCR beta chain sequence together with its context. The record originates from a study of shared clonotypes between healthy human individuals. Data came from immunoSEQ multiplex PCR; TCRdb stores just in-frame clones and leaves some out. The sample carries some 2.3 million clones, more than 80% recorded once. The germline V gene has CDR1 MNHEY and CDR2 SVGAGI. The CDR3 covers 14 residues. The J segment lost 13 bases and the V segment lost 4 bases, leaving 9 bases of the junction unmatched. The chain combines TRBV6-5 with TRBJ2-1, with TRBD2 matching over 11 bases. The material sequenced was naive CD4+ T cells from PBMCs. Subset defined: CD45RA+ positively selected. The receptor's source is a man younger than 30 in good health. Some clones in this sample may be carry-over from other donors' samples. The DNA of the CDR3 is TGTGCCAGCAGTTTCGGGACTAGCGGAGCCGATCAGTTCTTC. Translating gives CASSFGTSGADQFF.